The 25 T cell receptor beta chains listed next were all sequenced from one sample in a study of patients and donors after allogeneic stem cell transplantation. MiXCR was run by TCRdb on the RT-PCR reads, yielding one entry per CDR3 protein. The table records 8,500 to 13,000 distinct CDR3 sequences, 20% to 25% of them present only once. Sequenced material: blood, either unsorted or a sorted T cell fraction (not recorded which). The receptors stem from a human donor who was either an allogeneic HSCT recipient or a stem cell or donor lymphocyte infusion donor (not recorded which). It is not recorded whose cells these are; they may come from a transplant donor.

The chain couples TRBV19 to TRBJ1-6; TRBD1 is a possible D gene (6 bases). V lost 5 bases, J lost 8 bases, and 10 bases lay in between. Germline V gives CDR1 LNHDA, CDR2 SQIVND (reference sequence). The CDR3 contains 13 residues. CDR3 sequence reads: CASSGNRDSPLHF. In nucleotides, the CDR3 is TGTGCCAGTAGTGGAAACAGGGATTCACCCCTCCACTTT.

The chain couples TRBV6-1 to TRBJ2-1; D is possibly TRBD2 (5 bases). V shed 6 bases and J shed 8 bases, with 26 bases lying between them. The CDR3 has 17 residues. Germline CDR1 reads MNHNS; CDR2 reads SASEGT. As DNA, the CDR3 is TGTGCCAGCAGGGTTGGACTGCGAACGTCCTTCCCGTATGAGCAGTTCTTC. It yields the protein CASRVGLRTSFPYEQFF.

This clonotype is medium-sized by share. The chain carries TRBV7-9 and TRBJ2-1; D possibly matches TRBD1 or TRBD2 (5 bases each). Trimming stripped 0 bases from V and 2 bases from J, with 11 bases between. CDR1 and CDR2 (germline): SEHNR, FQNEAQ (reference sequence). This CDR3 is built from 16 residues. The CDR3 DNA follows: TGTGCCAGCAGCTTAGCGGGGACCGCCACCTACAATGAGCAGTTCTTC. This encodes CASSLAGTATYNEQFF. Drawing the rest from reference TRBV7-9 and TRBJ2-1, the complete variable domain is DTGVSQNPRHKITKRGQNVTFRCDPISEHNRLYWYRQTLGQGPEFLTYFQNEAQLEKSRLLSDRFSAERPKGSFSTLEIQRTEQGDSAMYLCASSLAGTATYNEQFFGPGTRLTVL.

This clonotype came up a few times. CDR3 bases: TGTGCCAGCAGTGAAGCCTGGGGGAGTGAAGGGACCCAGTACTTC. Encoded protein: CASSEAWGSEGTQYF. V usage is TRBV6-1 and J usage is TRBJ2-5; either TRBD1 or TRBD2 may supply D (5 bases each). V was cut by 0 bases and J by 7 bases, with 15 bases left in between. The V gene's germline CDR1 is MNHNS and CDR2 SASEGT. This CDR3 has 15 residues.

This clonotype was observed a handful of times. The chain recombines TRBV6-5 with TRBJ2-2; D tentatively fits TRBD1 or TRBD2 (5 bases each). Trimming removed 8 bases from V and 6 bases from J, with 10 bases in between. This CDR3 is 12 amino acids long. Germline lookup yields CDR1 MNHEY and CDR2 SVGAGI. CDR3 in amino acids: CASGGGPGELFF. CDR3 DNA sequence: TGTGCCAGCGGGGGTGGGCCCGGGGAGCTGTTTTTT.

This chain joins TRBV29-1 and TRBJ1-3; no definite D call. CDR1 is SQVTM and CDR2 is ANQGSEA in the germline V gene. The CDR3 is made up of 13 amino acids. With 4 bases removed from V and 3 bases from J, the gap between germline ends came to 10 bases. Here the CDR3 reads CSVVGLGGNTIYF. The CDR3, as DNA: TGCAGCGTTGTTGGTCTCGGTGGAAACACCATATATTTT.

The chain has TRBV5-1 and TRBJ1-1; D gene ambiguous. The V and J ends lost 3 bases and 3 bases respectively, with 15 bases between them. This CDR3 spans 15 amino acids. Germline-derived CDR1 and CDR2 are SGHRS and YFSETQ. CDR3 DNA: TGCGCCAGCAGCTACACCCCAGGACGGGACACTGAAGCTTTCTTT. This codes for CASSYTPGRDTEAFF.

The chain couples TRBV6-6 to TRBJ1-2; D uncertain. Trimming cost V 6 bases and J 2 bases, with 16 bases left between them. Germline values: CDR1 MNHNY, CDR2 SVGAGI (reference sequence). The CDR3 loop spans 15 amino acids. The CDR3 sequence is CASSPRTPPNYGYTF. Here the CDR3 DNA reads TGTGCCAGCAGCCCCCGGACTCCGCCAAACTATGGCTACACCTTC.

The gene calls are TRBV3-1 and TRBJ2-3; 11 bases map to TRBD2. The J segment lost 2 bases and the V segment lost 0 bases, leaving 4 bases of the junction unmatched. Looked up from germline, CDR1 is LGHDT and CDR2 is YNNKEL (reference sequence). This CDR3 is built from 17 residues. This chain's CDR3 is CASSQETSGEPTDTQYF. CDR3 DNA: TGTGCCAGCAGCCAAGAGACTAGCGGGGAACCCACAGATACGCAGTATTTT.

This clonotype was counted a few times. The chain couples TRBV7-6 to TRBJ2-3; 7 bases line up with TRBD2. The CDR3 runs 14 residues. Trimming removed 5 bases from V and 2 bases from J; junction bases left unmatched: 4. The germline gives CDR1 SGHVS, CDR2 FNYEAQ. CDR3 sequence reads: CASSPGLSTDTQYF. The CDR3 nucleotides read TGTGCCAGCAGCCCGGGACTATCCACAGATACGCAGTATTTT.

In its sample, this clonotype was seen many times. The rearrangement links TRBV6-5 to TRBJ1-3; D unresolved. CDR1 is MNHEY, CDR2 SVGAGI, per germline. The CDR3 has 15 residues. Deletions cut 2 bases from V and 4 bases from J, with 12 bases between. The CDR3 coding sequence is TGTGCCAGCAGTTACCGGGGAGGTATGGGAAACACCATATATTTT. Translation gives CASSYRGGMGNTIYF.

This chain joins TRBV5-1 and TRBJ1-5; 7 bases fit TRBD1. V was pared by 0 bases and J by 8 bases, with 5 bases of the junction left unmatched. This CDR3 contains 14 residues. Per germline, CDR1 SGHRS and CDR2 YFSETQ. In DNA form, the CDR3 reads TGCGCCAGCAGCTTGGGAGGGGGCCGTGAGCCCCAGCATTTT. Translated, it gives CASSLGGGREPQHF.

The chain joins TRBV2 to TRBJ2-3; D is unclear. The CDR3 totals 15 residues. The V gene's germline CDR1 is SNHLY and CDR2 FYNNEI. V lost 6 bases and J lost 0, with 13 bases in between. CDR3 bases: TGTGCCAGCAGACCTCAGGCGCCCAGCACAGATACGCAGTATTTT. As protein: CASRPQAPSTDTQYF. The variable domain in full, completed from reference TRBV2 and TRBJ2-3, reads EPEVTQTPSHQVTQMGQEVILRCVPISNHLYFYWYRQILGQKVEFLVSFYNNEISEKSEIFDDQFSVERPDGSNFTLKIRSTKLEDSAMYFCASRPQAPSTDTQYFGPGTRLTVL.

The chain employs TRBV7-9 and TRBJ1-2; D gene ambiguous. The V end was cut by 1 base, the J end by 8 bases, with 14 bases between. CDR1 and CDR2 (germline): SEHNR, FQNEAQ (reference sequence). There are 14 residues in the CDR3. CDR3 DNA sequence: TGTGCCAGCAGCTTAGTTACGCGGCCAGACGGCTACACCTTC. Protein sequence: CASSLVTRPDGYTF. Together with reference TRBV7-9 and TRBJ1-2, the CDR3 gives the full variable domain: DTGVSQNPRHKITKRGQNVTFRCDPISEHNRLYWYRQTLGQGPEFLTYFQNEAQLEKSRLLSDRFSAERPKGSFSTLEIQRTEQGDSAMYLCASSLVTRPDGYTFGSGTRLTVV.

This clonotype was seen repeatedly, ten times or more. The rearrangement joins TRBV12-3 or TRBV12-4 to TRBJ1-5, with TRBD1 identical over 7 bases. J lost 0 bases, V lost 7 bases, and 12 bases had no gene match. The CDR3 spans 17 residues. CDR3 DNA sequence: TGTGCCAGCACCTACGACAGGGAAGGATATAGCAATCAGCCCCAGCATTTT. Its protein product is CASTYDREGYSNQPQHF.

The chain combines TRBV7-6 with TRBJ2-3; D gene ambiguous. Germline CDR1 is SGHVS and CDR2 is FNYEAQ. The CDR3 contains 14 residues. Trimming took 2 bases from V and 6 from J, leaving 12 bases between them. CDR3 sequence reads: CASSLRPLADTQYF. The DNA for the CDR3 is TGTGCCAGCAGCTTAAGGCCCTTGGCGGATACGCAGTATTTT.

This clonotype showed up just a few times. The gene calls are TRBV6-5 and TRBJ2-7; D might be TRBD1 or TRBD2, each matching 5 bases. CDR3 length equals 18 residues. Germline V gene lookup returns CDR1 MNHEY and CDR2 SVGAGI. The ends were cut back, 0 bases at V and 1 base at J, with 19 bases in the middle. The CDR3 here is CASSYSPRDGPLSYEQYF. Here the CDR3 DNA reads TGTGCCAGCAGTTACTCCCCCCGGGACGGGCCCTTATCCTACGAGCAGTACTTC.

CDR3 bases: TGTGCCAGCTCACCGGGCAGGGGCGAGACCCAGTACTTC. Translating it yields CASSPGRGETQYF. The rearrangement links TRBV18 to TRBJ2-5, with TRBD1 as a possible D gene (6 bases). CDR3 length: 13 residues. Germline V gene lookup returns CDR1 KGHSH and CDR2 LQKENI. V shed 3 bases and J shed 5 bases, with 10 bases lying between them.

This clonotype was seen only a few times. The V gene is TRBV21-1, the J gene TRBJ2-7; the DNA was not compared with TRBD1, the D call given in the table. TRBV21-1 is a documented pseudogene. The CDR3 is 16 amino acids. For the CDR3, the DNA is TGTGCCAGCAGCAAATCCCGACAGCGGGGGCGTTACGAGCAGTACTTC. Residues: CASSKSRQRGRYEQYF.

In this sample, this clonotype turned up a few times. The chain has TRBV3-1 and TRBJ1-3; D gene unclear. The germline CDR1 and CDR2 sequences are LGHDT and YNNKEL (reference sequence). This CDR3 spans 12 amino acids. Trimming took off 1 base at V and 7 bases at J, with 5 bases between the two ends. This CDR3 reads CASSQVGNTIYF. The CDR3 region has the DNA TGTGCCAGCAGCCAAGTGGGGAACACCATATATTTT.

V usage is TRBV7-9 and J usage is TRBJ2-7; D gene unclear. The CDR3 extends over 14 amino acids. Germline CDR1 and CDR2: SEHNR and FQNEAQ (reference sequence). Trimming stripped 0 bases from V and 5 bases from J, with 11 bases between. The CDR3, as DNA: TGTGCCAGCAGCTTAGCGGCGGTAGTCAACGAGCAGTACTTC. Its translation is CASSLAAVVNEQYF.

The chain links TRBV6-6 to TRBJ2-7, with a tentative D call TRBD1 (6 bases). Germline CDR1 MNHNY, CDR2 SVGAGI (reference sequence). The CDR3 contains 15 residues. V was clipped by 2 bases and J by 5 bases, with 16 bases between them. The CDR3: CASSYPGQGSDEQYF. The CDR3 DNA reads TGTGCCAGCAGTTACCCGGGACAAGGGTCCGACGAGCAGTACTTC.

This clonotype has ten or more counts. The genes are TRBV20-1 and TRBJ1-1; 10 bases map to TRBD1. This CDR3 has 13 residues. From germline, CDR1 is DFQATT and CDR2 SNEGSKA (reference sequence). DNA of the CDR3: TGCAGCCTGAGACAGGGGGCCTTGGGTGAAGCTTTCTTT. This encodes CSLRQGALGEAFF.

V is TRBV6-6 and J is TRBJ1-1; D unclear. Germline-derived CDR1 and CDR2 are MNHNY and SVGAGI (reference sequence). The V end lost 7 bases, the J end lost 6 bases, and 15 bases lay between the germline ends. There are 13 residues in the CDR3. The CDR3 region has the DNA TGTGCCAGCAATCCGGGGTTCTGGGCTGAAGCTTTCTTT. It translates to CASNPGFWAEAFF.

The rearrangement joins TRBV20-1 to TRBJ2-1; 7 bases map to TRBD1. The J segment lost 2 bases and the V segment lost 2 bases, leaving 6 bases of the junction unmatched. The CDR3 extends over 15 amino acids. Germline CDR1 reads DFQATT; CDR2 reads SNEGSKA (reference sequence). CDR3: CSARRQGYTYNEQFF. In DNA form, the CDR3 reads TGCAGTGCTAGACGACAGGGTTATACCTACAATGAGCAGTTCTTC.